A single sample gave rise to the 5 T cell receptor beta chains below, sequenced in a study of shared clonotypes between healthy human individuals. Data came from immunoSEQ multiplex PCR; TCRdb stores just in-frame clones and leaves some out. The sample holds a few hundred thousand clones, roughly 80% seen once. Sequencing was performed on memory CD4+ T cells sorted from blood. As to subset: CD45RA-negative fraction. The source of these receptors is a man aged 30 to 39 in good health.

The chain combines TRBV28 with TRBJ2-5; the D is unclear. The CDR3 consists of 14 residues. Trimming stripped 2 bases from V and 4 bases from J, with 11 bases between. Germline V CDR1 and CDR2: MDHEN, SYDVKM. The CDR3 DNA follows: TGTGCCAGCAGTTTACTAGGGTTCCCAGAGACCCAGTACTTC. As protein: CASSLLGFPETQYF.

The chain employs TRBV28 and TRBJ1-5; possible D gene TRBD1, 5 bases. Germline V gene data show CDR1 as MDHEN and CDR2 as SYDVKM. Trimming pared 8 bases from V and 3 bases from J, leaving 17 bases between. The CDR3 loop spans 15 amino acids. The DNA of the CDR3 is TGTGCCAGCCGCCGCGCGGGGCGTTCCAATCAGCCCCAGCATTTT. It is translated as CASRRAGRSNQPQHF.

The chain combines TRBV6-5 with TRBJ2-1; TRBD2 agrees at 7 bases. CDR3 length: 12 amino acids. J lost 7 bases, V lost 6 bases, and 3 bases had no gene match. CDR1 MNHEY and CDR2 SVGAGI come from the germline V gene. The CDR3 DNA follows: TGTGCCAGCAGCACGGGGGGAAATGAGCAGTTCTTC. This gives the protein CASSTGGNEQFF.

This clone occurred a few times. The chain has TRBV4-3 and TRBJ1-2, with D hard to call. Germline CDR1 and CDR2: LGHNA and YSLEER. There are 12 residues in the CDR3. Deletions cut 1 base from V and 2 bases from J, with 2 bases between. The CDR3: CASSQGNYGYTF. CDR3 DNA sequence: TGCGCCAGCAGCCAAGGGAACTATGGCTACACCTTC.

The chain combines TRBV9 with TRBJ2-1, with TRBD2 as a possible D gene (6 bases). There are 15 residues in the CDR3. Deletions cut 3 bases from V and 5 bases from J, with 15 bases between. CDR1 is SGDLS and CDR2 is YYNGEE in the germline V gene. CDR3 nucleotides: TGTGCCAGCAGCGCTCCTGGGGGGAGAAACAATGAGCAGTTCTTC. The encoded protein is CASSAPGGRNNEQFF.